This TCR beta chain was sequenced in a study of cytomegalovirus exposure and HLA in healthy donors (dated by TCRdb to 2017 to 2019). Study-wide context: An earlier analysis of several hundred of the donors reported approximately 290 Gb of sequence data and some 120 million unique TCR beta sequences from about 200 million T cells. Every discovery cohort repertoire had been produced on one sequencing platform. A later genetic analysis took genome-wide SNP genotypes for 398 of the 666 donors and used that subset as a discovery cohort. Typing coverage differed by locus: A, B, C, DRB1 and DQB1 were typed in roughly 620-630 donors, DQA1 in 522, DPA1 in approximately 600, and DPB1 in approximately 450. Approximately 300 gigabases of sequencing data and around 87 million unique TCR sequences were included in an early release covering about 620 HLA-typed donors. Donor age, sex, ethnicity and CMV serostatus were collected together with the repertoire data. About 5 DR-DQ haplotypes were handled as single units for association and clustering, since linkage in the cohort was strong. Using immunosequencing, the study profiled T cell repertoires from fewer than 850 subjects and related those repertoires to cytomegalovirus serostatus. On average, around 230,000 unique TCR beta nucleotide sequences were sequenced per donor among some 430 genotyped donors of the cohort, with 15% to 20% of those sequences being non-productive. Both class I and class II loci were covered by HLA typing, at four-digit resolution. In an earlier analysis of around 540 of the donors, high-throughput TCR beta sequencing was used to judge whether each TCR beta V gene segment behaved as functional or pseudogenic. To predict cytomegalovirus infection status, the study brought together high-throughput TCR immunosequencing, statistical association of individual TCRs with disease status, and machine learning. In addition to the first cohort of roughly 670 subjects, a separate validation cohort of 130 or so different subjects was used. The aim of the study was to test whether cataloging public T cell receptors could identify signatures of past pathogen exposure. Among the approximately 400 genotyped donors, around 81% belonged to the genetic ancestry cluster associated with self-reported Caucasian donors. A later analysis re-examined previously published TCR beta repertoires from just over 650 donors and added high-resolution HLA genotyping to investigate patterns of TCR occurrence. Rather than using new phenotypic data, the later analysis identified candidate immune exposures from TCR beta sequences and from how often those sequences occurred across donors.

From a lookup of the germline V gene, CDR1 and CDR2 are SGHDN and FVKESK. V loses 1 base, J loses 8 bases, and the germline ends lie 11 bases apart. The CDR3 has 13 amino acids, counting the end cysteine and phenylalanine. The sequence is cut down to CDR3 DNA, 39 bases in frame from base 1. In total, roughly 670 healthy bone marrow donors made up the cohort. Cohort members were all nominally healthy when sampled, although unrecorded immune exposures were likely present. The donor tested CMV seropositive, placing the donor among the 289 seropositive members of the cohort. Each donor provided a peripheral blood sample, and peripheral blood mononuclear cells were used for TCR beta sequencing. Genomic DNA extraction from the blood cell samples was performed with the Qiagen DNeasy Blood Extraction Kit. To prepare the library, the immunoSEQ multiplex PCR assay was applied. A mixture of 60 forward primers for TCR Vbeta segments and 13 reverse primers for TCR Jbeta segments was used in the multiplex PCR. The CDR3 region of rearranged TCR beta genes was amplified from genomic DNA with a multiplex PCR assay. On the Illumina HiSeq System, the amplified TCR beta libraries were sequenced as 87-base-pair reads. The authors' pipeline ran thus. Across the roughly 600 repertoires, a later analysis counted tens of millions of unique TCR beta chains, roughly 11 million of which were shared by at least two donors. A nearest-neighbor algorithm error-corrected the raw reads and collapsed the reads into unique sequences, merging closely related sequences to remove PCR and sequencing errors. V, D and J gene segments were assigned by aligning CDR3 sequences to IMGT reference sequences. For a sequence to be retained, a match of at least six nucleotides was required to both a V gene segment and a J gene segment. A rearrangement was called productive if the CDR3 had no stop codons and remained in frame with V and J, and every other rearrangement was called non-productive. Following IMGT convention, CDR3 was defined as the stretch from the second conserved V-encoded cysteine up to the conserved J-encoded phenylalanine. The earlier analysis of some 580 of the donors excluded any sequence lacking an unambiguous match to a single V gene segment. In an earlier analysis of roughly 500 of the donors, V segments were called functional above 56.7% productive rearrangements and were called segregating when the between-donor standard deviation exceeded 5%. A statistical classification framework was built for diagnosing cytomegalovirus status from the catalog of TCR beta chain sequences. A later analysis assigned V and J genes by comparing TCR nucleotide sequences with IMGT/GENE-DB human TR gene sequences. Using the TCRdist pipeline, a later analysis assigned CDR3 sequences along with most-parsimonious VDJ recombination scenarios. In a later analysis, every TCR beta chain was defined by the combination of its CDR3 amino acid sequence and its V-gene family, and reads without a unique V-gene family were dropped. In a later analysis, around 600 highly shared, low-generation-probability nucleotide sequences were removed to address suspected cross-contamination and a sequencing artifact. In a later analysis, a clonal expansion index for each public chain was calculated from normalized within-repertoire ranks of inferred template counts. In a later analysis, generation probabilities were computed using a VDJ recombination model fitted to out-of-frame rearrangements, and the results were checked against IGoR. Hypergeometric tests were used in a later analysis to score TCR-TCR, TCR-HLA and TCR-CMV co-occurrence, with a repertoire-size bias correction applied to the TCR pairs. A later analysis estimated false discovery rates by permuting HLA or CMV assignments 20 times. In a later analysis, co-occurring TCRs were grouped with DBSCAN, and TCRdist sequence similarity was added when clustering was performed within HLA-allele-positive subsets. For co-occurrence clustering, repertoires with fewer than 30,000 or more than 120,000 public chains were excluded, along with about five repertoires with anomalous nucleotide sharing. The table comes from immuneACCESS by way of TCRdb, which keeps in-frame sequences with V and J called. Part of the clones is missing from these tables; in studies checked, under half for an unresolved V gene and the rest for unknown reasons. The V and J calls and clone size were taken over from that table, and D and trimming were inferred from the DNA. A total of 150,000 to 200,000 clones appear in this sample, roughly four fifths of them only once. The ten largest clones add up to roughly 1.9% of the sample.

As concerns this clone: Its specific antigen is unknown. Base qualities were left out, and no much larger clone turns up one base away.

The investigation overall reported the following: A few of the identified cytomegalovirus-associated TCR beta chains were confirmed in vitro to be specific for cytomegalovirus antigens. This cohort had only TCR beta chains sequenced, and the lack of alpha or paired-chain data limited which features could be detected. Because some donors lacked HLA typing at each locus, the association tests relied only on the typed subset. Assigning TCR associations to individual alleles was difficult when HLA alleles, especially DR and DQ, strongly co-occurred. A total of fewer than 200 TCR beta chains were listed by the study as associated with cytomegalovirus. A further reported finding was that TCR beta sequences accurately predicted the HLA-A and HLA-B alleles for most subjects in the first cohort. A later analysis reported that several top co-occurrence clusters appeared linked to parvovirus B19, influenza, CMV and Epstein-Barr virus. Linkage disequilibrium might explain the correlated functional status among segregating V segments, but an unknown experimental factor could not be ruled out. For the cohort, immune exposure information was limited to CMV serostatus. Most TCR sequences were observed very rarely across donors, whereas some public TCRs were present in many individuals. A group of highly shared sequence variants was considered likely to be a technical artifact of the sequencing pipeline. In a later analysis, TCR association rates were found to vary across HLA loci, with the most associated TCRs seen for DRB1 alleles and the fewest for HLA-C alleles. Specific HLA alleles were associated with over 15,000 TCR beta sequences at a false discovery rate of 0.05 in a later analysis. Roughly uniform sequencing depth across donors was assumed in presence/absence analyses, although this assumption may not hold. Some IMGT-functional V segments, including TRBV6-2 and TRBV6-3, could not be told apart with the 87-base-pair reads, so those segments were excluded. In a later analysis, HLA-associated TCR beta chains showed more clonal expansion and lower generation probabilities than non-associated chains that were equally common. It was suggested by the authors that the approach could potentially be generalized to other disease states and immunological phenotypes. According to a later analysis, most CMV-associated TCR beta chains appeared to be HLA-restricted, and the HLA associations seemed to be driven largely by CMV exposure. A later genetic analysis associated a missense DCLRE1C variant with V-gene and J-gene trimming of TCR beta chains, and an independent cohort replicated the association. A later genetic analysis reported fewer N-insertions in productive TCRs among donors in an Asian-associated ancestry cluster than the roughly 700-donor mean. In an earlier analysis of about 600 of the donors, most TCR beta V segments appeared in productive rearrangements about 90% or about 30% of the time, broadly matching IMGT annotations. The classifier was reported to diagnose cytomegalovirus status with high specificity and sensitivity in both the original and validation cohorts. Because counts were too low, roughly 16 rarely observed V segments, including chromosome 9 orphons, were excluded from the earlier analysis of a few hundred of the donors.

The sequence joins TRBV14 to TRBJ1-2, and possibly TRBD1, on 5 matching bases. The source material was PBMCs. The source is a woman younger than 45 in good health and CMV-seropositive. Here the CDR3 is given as CASSQVRGNGYTF. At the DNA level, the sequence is TGTGCCAGCAGCCAAGTCCGGGGGAACGGCTACACCTTC.